This T cell receptor beta chain was captured by sequencing in a study of chemoradiotherapy in HPV16-positive cancers. Study in general: Candidate HPV-specific T-cell clones and common TCR motifs came from functional assays in a couple of HPV16-positive patients. General study findings and limits: Better recurrence-free survival went with HPV-responsive T-cell expansion in HPV16-positive patients. The functional HPV-specific definition rests on just two HPV16-positive patients. Candidate HPV-specific clones and E7-related TCR motifs grew in tumor during treatment.

The CDR3 covers 14 residues. In germline, CDR1 is MNHNY, CDR2 SVGAGI (reference sequence). Trimming took 1 base from V and 5 from J; bases not matched to a gene: 2. TCRdb's table, derived via immunoSEQ multiplex PCR, lists solely in-frame clones and lacks some. The data hold 25,000 to 35,000 clones, with roughly nine tenths observed a single time. On this clone itself: What it recognizes is unknown.

The rearrangement uses TRBV6-6 and TRBJ1-1, with 9 bases identical to TRBD1. The sequencing used blood, collected from a patient who underwent chemoradiotherapy. This clonotype was sampled from a human donor with HPV-associated anogenital cancer. As DNA, the CDR3 is TGTGCCAGCAGTTACTTGACAGGGGGTACTGAAGCTTTCTTT. Its protein product is CASSYLTGGTEAFF.